Listed here are 2 T cell receptor beta chains from one sample, sequenced in a study of T cell clonality in common variable immunodeficiency. Only in-frame clones appear in the TCRdb table, and some are missing; sequencing was by immunoSEQ multiplex PCR. The table lists 40,000 to 45,000 clones, no singletons, with around 9.3% in the top ten. Input material: peripheral blood mononuclear cells. These receptors were taken from a person aged 18 to 75 in good health.

At least ten counts were recorded for this clone. The CDR3 bases that were read are TGTGCCATCAGTGAGTCGGATCCGGGACAGGGGCCTAACTATGGC. It specifies CAISESDPGQGPNYG. The full CDR3 protein is CAISESDPGQGPNYGYTF. This rearrangement joins TRBV10-3 to TRBJ1-2, with 10 bases that match TRBD1. The CDR3 extends 3 residues past the end of the read, so its final part is completed from the germline J gene. Germline trimming cut 0 bases from V and 0 bases from J; bases unmatched to any gene: 7. This CDR3 contains 18 residues. The germline V gene has CDR1 ENHRY and CDR2 SYGVKD.

This clone appeared many times. The DNA ends 3 residues before the CDR3 does, and the rest of the CDR3 is filled in from the germline J gene. The chain combines TRBV28 with TRBJ1-1, with D possibly matching TRBD1 (5 bases). The germline V and J ends were trimmed by 6 bases and 1 base, with 15 bases remaining between them. This CDR3 is built from 15 residues. Germline CDR1 reads MDHEN; CDR2 reads SYDVKM. This chain's CDR3 is CASSFPGTKNTEAFF. The sequenced CDR3 bases are TGTGCCAGCAGCTTCCCCGGGACTAAGAACACTGAA.